The 21 T cell receptor beta chains given below trace back to one sample, sequenced in a study of T cell responses to AZD1222 COVID-19 vaccine. The method was immunoSEQ multiplex PCR; TCRdb's version includes in-frame clones alone and lacks a portion of them. The profile shows about 50,000 clones, more than 70% of them singletons. The source material was peripheral blood, sampled on day 0 of MenACWY control vaccination. Receptors were obtained from an adult in good health.

The rearrangement links TRBV11-2 to TRBJ1-3; unclear D gene. CDR1 SGHAT and CDR2 FQNNGV come from the germline V gene. V dropped 8 bases and J dropped 6 bases, with 14 bases sitting between them. This CDR3 is built from 13 residues. The CDR3: CASSTAAANTIYF. Here the CDR3 DNA reads TGTGCCAGCTCCACAGCGGCTGCAAACACCATATATTTT.

The chain recombines TRBV11-2 with TRBJ1-1; D is unclear. This CDR3 comprises 14 residues. V lost 1 base and J lost 1, with 7 bases in between. Germline CDR1 reads SGHAT; CDR2 reads FQNNGV. CDR3 nucleotide sequence: TGTGCCAGCAGCTTAGCGGGTTCGAACACTGAAGCTTTCTTT. It is translated as CASSLAGSNTEAFF.

The rearrangement uses TRBV28 and TRBJ2-7; a possible D gene is TRBD2 (5 bases). The germline V gene encodes CDR1 MDHEN and CDR2 SYDVKM. CDR3 length: 18 residues. The V end was cut by 5 bases, the J end by 0 bases, with 23 bases between. CDR3 amino acids: CASSLLGPPGLSSYEQYF. In nucleotides, the CDR3 is TGTGCCAGCAGTCTACTTGGCCCCCCCGGACTTAGCTCCTACGAGCAGTACTTC.

The chain carries TRBV7-2 and TRBJ2-5; 7 bases are shared with TRBD1. Germline V gives CDR1 SGHTA, CDR2 FQGNSA. The CDR3 is made up of 15 amino acids. After removal of 2 bases from V and 7 bases from J, the junction contained 10 bases not matched to a gene. DNA for the CDR3: TGTGCCAGCAGCTTAAGTACCGACAGGGCAATGACCCAGTACTTC. This codes for CASSLSTDRAMTQYF.

CDR3 sequence reads: CASRPLGALNEKLFF. The CDR3 DNA is TGTGCCAGCAGACCCCTAGGAGCTTTAAATGAAAAACTGTTTTTT. The chain has TRBV6-5 and TRBJ1-4, with D unresolved. V was pared by 6 bases and J by 5 bases, with 16 bases between. The germline V gene encodes CDR1 MNHEY and CDR2 SVGAGI. The CDR3 is 15 residues long.

This clone was detected only once. The chain is built from TRBV28 and TRBJ1-1; TRBD1 agrees at 9 bases. J lost 5 bases, V lost 7 bases, and 5 bases had no gene match. This CDR3 has 13 residues. Germline V CDR1 and CDR2: MDHEN, SYDVKM. This chain's CDR3 is CASTRDRVTEAFF. CDR3 bases: TGTGCCAGCACTCGGGACAGGGTGACTGAAGCTTTCTTT. The full variable domain, with the rest looked up from reference TRBV28 and TRBJ1-1, is DVKVTQSSRYLVKRTGEKVFLECVQDMDHENMFWYRQDPGLGLRLIYFSYDVKMKEKGDIPEGYSVSREKKERFSLILESASTNQTSMYLCASTRDRVTEAFFGQGTRLTVV.

This rearrangement joins TRBV7-6 to TRBJ1-2; D possibly corresponds to TRBD1 (5 bases). Deletions cut 5 bases from V and 3 bases from J, with 10 bases between. The V gene's germline CDR1 is SGHVS and CDR2 FNYEAQ. There are 13 residues in the CDR3. The DNA of the CDR3 is TGTGCCAGCAGCCCCGGGACGGACTATGGCTACACCTTC. Translated, it gives CASSPGTDYGYTF. Using reference TRBV7-6 and TRBJ1-2 for the parts outside the CDR3, the full variable domain is GAGVSQSPRYKVTKRGQDVALRCDPISGHVSLYWYRQALGQGPEFLTYFNYEAQQDKSGLPNDRFSAERPEGSISTLTIQRTEQRDSAMYRCASSPGTDYGYTFGSGTRLTVV.

This clone is categorized as medium-sized. The V gene is TRBV30, the J gene TRBJ1-5, with 7 bases lining up with TRBD1. This CDR3 is built from 14 residues. V lost 3 bases and J lost 1; bases outside the gene matches: 3. The germline V gene encodes CDR1 GTSNPN and CDR2 SVGIG (reference sequence). CDR3 residues: CAWRQGTSNQPQHF. CDR3 DNA sequence: TGTGCCTGGAGACAGGGGACGAGCAATCAGCCCCAGCATTTT.

The chain combines TRBV12-3 or TRBV12-4 with TRBJ1-1; TRBD1 is a possible D gene (5 bases). V dropped 8 bases and J dropped 7 bases, with 14 bases sitting between them. The length of the CDR3 is 12 residues. In DNA, the CDR3 is TGTGCCAGCCAGCGAGGGGCCGGTGAAGCTTTCTTT. It specifies CASQRGAGEAFF.

The chain is built from TRBV9 and TRBJ1-2; 8 nucleotides line up with TRBD1. After removal of 1 base from V and 7 bases from J, the junction contained 6 bases not matched to a gene. From germline, CDR1 is SGDLS and CDR2 YYNGEE. CDR3 length: 14 residues. CDR3 nucleotides: TGTGCCAGCAGCGTACGAACAGGGGGATCTGGCTACACCTTC. Protein product: CASSVRTGGSGYTF.

J is TRBJ2-7 and V is TRBV5-4; the match to TRBD2 covers 9 bases. Germline V gene sequence: CDR1 SGHNT, CDR2 YYREEE (reference sequence). J gave up 4 bases and V 4 bases, and 12 bases lay outside the gene matches. This CDR3 is 16 amino acids long. The CDR3 sequence: CASSAPGAGGPYEQYF. The CDR3 DNA reads TGTGCCAGCAGCGCCCCGGGCGCGGGAGGGCCTTACGAGCAGTACTTC.

The chain is built from TRBV6-1 and TRBJ1-5; TRBD1 might be the D (6 bases). V lost 1 base to trimming and J lost 7 bases, with 14 bases between them. From germline, CDR1 is MNHNS and CDR2 SASEGT. The CDR3 sequence is 15 residues long. The CDR3 DNA reads TGTGCCAGCAGTGAAGGGGGGGGGCAAGGGCAGCCCCAGCATTTT. It yields the protein CASSEGGGQGQPQHF.

The chain is built from TRBV7-2 and TRBJ2-7, with D maybe TRBD1 (6 bases). With 5 bases removed from V and 4 bases from J, the gap between germline ends came to 18 bases. CDR3 length: 15 residues. CDR1 is SGHTA and CDR2 is FQGNSA in the germline V gene. CDR3 region: CASSPGVSQGYEQYF. In nucleotides, the CDR3 is TGTGCCAGCAGCCCAGGGGTCAGCCAAGGATACGAGCAGTACTTC.

The chain joins TRBV10-1 to TRBJ2-1; possibly TRBD2 for D (6 bases). Germline V CDR1 and CDR2: WNHNN, SYGVQD (reference sequence). The CDR3 is 13 residues long. Trimming pared 6 bases from V and 10 bases from J, leaving 16 bases between. The CDR3 DNA reads as TGCGCCAGCAGCCTGACTAGTTTAGGCGAGCAGTTCTTC. Its protein product is CASSLTSLGEQFF.

The rearrangement uses TRBV11-2 and TRBJ1-2, with 7 nucleotides matching TRBD1. The CDR3 is 15 residues long. V lost 4 bases and J lost 2; bases outside the gene matches: 7. Germline CDR1 and CDR2: SGHAT and FQNNGV. The CDR3 reads CASSSPGTANYGYTF. DNA for the CDR3: TGTGCCAGCAGCTCCCCCGGGACAGCCAACTATGGCTACACCTTC.

This clone came up once. The chain carries TRBV5-6 and TRBJ2-7, with 10 bases aligning to TRBD2. Trimming removed 1 base from V and 7 bases from J; junction bases left unmatched: 11. This CDR3 contains 16 residues. Germline V gene data show CDR1 as SGHDT and CDR2 as YYEEEE. CDR3 protein: CASSLSLAGVLREQYF. CDR3 nucleotide sequence: TGTGCCAGCAGCTTGAGTCTAGCGGGAGTTCTAAGGGAGCAGTACTTC.

The chain has TRBV18 and TRBJ2-1; TRBD2 agrees at 10 bases. With 0 bases clipped from V and 9 bases from J, the junction kept 11 bases outside the gene matches. In germline, CDR1 is KGHSH, CDR2 LQKENI. The CDR3 length is 17 residues. CDR3 loop: CASSPPSSGGRAGEQFF. The DNA of the CDR3 is TGTGCCAGCTCACCACCGTCTAGCGGGGGCCGGGCGGGTGAGCAGTTCTTC.

The rearrangement joins TRBV14 to TRBJ1-2; unclear D gene. V gave up 0 bases and J gave up 7 bases, with 6 bases separating them. This CDR3 region has 12 residues. Germline CDR1 SGHDN, CDR2 FVKESK. CDR3 in amino acids: CASSQDRFGYTF. Written as DNA, the CDR3 is TGTGCCAGCAGCCAAGATCGTTTTGGCTACACCTTC. Complete variable domain (other parts from reference TRBV14 and TRBJ1-2): EAGVTQFPSHSVIEKGQTVTLRCDPISGHDNLYWYRRVMGKEIKFLLHFVKESKQDESGMPNNRFLAERTGGTYSTLKVQPAELEDSGVYFCASSQDRFGYTFGSGTRLTVV.

The gene calls are TRBV7-9 and TRBJ2-3; 14 bases fit TRBD2. The V gene's germline CDR1 is SEHNR and CDR2 FQNEAQ (reference sequence). Losses at the gene ends were 5 bases for V and 6 bases for J; bases not matched to a gene: 7. CDR3 size: 16 residues. This chain's CDR3 is CASSHTTSGRADTQYF. Written as DNA, the CDR3 is TGTGCCAGCAGCCATACGACTAGCGGGAGGGCCGATACGCAGTATTTT.

The genes are TRBV10-1 and TRBJ2-7; 10 bases align to TRBD2. The CDR3 covers 14 residues. Germline CDR1 reads WNHNN; CDR2 reads SYGVQD (reference sequence). The trim removed 6 bases at V and 5 bases at J, leaving 7 bases unmatched. The CDR3 reads CASSPGLAEDEQYF. DNA of the CDR3: TGCGCCAGCAGCCCCGGACTAGCGGAGGACGAGCAGTACTTC.

This clone occurred many times. The CDR3 nucleotides read TGTGCCAGCAGCAATAAGGGCCGAGCACCTAACTATGGCTACACCTTC. Amino acids: CASSNKGRAPNYGYTF. The chain links TRBV21-1 to TRBJ1-2. TRBV21-1 is assigned pseudogene status. The CDR3 consists of 16 residues.